This T cell receptor (beta chain) was recovered during a study of CD8 T cells in Susac syndrome. Overall study results and limits: A relatively small number of individuals underwent TCR sequencing and HLA analysis.

The RNA input was 0.5 to 1 ug, and it was reverse transcribed with random hexamers. The method of amplification for TCR beta CDR3 was immunoSEQ multiplex PCR, covering 54 Vbeta and 13 Jbeta. Using its own MiXCR run on the immunoSEQ multiplex PCR reads, TCRdb lists one record per CDR3 protein. The sample has approximately 160,000 distinct CDR3 sequences; approximately 94% are singletons. Sequencing of TCR beta, carried out with a high-throughput approach, was applied to CD8+ and CD4+ T cells from the blood. TEMRA cells underwent FACS enrichment and CD8+ and CD4+ T cells underwent negative isolation. On this clonotype itself: The antigen is undetermined.

The clonotype comes from a human donor with multiple sclerosis. The specimen was CD4+ T cells from PBMCs.

Here the CDR3 DNA reads TGTGCCAGCAGCCAGCAGGAGGGCTACAATGAGCAGTTCTTC. Translating gives CASSQQEGYNEQFF. The chain joins TRBV7-3 to TRBJ2-1; D may be TRBD2 (6 bases). The CDR3 loop spans 14 amino acids. Germline values: CDR1 SGHTA, CDR2 FQGTGA. Trimming stripped 5 bases from V and 3 bases from J, with 11 bases between.